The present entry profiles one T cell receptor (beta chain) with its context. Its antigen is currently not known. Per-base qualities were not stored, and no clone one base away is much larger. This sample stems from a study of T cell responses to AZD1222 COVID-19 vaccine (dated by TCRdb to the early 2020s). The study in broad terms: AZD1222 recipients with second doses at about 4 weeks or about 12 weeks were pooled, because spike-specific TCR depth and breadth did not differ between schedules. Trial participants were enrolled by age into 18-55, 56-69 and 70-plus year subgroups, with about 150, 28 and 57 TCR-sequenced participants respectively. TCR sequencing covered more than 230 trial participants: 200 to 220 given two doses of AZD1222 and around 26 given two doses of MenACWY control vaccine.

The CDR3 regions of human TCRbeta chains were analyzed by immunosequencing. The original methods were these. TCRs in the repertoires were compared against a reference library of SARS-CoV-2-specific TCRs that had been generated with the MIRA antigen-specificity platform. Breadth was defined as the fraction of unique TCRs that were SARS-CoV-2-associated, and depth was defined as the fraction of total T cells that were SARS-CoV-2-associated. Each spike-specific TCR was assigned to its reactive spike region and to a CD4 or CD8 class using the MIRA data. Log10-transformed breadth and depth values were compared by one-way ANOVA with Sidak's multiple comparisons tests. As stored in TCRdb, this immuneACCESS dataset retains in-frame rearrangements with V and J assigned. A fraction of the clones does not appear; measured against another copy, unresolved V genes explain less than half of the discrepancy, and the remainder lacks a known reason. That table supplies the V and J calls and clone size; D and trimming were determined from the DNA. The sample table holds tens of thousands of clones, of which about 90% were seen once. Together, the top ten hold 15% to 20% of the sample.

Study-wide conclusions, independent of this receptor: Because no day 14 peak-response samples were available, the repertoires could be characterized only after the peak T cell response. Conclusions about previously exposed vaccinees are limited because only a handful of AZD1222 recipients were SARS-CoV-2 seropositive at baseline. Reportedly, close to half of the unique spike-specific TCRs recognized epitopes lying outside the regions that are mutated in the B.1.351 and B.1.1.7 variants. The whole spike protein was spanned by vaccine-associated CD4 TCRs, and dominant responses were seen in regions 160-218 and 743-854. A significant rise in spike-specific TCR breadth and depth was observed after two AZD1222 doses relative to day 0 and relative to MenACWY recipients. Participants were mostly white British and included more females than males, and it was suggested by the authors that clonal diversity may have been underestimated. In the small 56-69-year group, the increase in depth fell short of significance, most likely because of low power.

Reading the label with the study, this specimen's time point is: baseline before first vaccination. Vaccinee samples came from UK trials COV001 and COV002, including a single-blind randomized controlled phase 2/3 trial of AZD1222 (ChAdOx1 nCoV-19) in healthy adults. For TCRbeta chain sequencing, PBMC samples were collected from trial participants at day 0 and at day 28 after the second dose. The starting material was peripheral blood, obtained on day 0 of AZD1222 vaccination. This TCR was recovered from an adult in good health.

The CDR3 region: CASSETLMGDSGNTIYF. The DNA sequence follows: TGTGCCAGCAGTGAAACTTTGATGGGGGACTCTGGAAACACCATATATTTT. This receptor chain uses TRBV6-1 and TRBJ1-3; a tentative D match to TRBD1 spans 5 bases. The cysteine opens and the phenylalanine closes a CDR3 of 17 amino acids. The only DNA kept is the CDR3, 51 bases in frame from the first base. CDR1 MNHNS and CDR2 SASEGT were looked up in the germline V gene. Trimming at the junction amounts to 2 bases on V and 0 bases on J, and the germline ends lie 14 bases apart.